The TCR beta chain under discussion was sequenced for a study of T cells in narcolepsy. General study findings and limits: Autoreactive HCRT-specific and TRIB2-specific clonotypes were marked in same-patient CSF-versus-blood CD4+ comparisons. Blood of same and different patients, but not healthy controls, reportedly held recurring autoreactive clonotypes.

Sequencing was performed with immunoSEQ multiplex PCR; in TCRdb, only in-frame clones are kept and a portion is missing. Among approximately 30,000 clones listed, roughly 80% were seen once. On this clone itself: What it binds is not known.

CDR1 is SGHRS and CDR2 is YFSETQ in the germline V gene. With 0 bases removed from V and 1 base from J, the gap between germline ends came to 2 bases. The CDR3 is 14 residues long. The TCR was taken from a human donor in good health. The chain links TRBV5-1 to TRBJ1-6; D is uncertain. The specimen sequenced was memory (CD45RA-) CD4+ T cells from blood. The CDR3 nucleotides are TGCGCCAGCAGCTTGGTATCCTATAATTCACCCCTCCACTTT. It encodes CASSLVSYNSPLHF. The full variable domain, rest sourced from reference TRBV5-1 and TRBJ1-6, is KAGVTQTPRYLIKTRGQQVTLSCSPISGHRSVSWYQQTPGQGLQFLFEYFSETQRNKGNFPGRFSGRQFSNSRSEMNVSTLELGDSALYLCASSLVSYNSPLHFGNGTRLTVT.